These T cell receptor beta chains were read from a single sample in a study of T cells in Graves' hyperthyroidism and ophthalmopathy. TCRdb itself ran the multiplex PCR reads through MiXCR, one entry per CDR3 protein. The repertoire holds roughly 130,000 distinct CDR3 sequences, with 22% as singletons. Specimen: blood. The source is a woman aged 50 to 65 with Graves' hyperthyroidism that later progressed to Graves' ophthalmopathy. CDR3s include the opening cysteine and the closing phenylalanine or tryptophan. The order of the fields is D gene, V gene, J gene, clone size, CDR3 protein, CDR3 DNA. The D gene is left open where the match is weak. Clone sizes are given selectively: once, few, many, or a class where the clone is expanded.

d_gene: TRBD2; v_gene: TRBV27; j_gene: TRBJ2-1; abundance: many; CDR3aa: CASSLRTSGNEQFF; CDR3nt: TGTGCCAGCAGTCTAAGGACTAGCGGAAATGAGCAGTTCTTC
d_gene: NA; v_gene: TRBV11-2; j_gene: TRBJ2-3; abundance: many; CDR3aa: CASSLGQGTDTQYF; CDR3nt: TGTGCCAGCAGCTTAGGGCAGGGCACAGATACGCAGTATTTT
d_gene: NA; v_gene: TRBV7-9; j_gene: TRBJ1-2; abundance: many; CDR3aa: CASSRSPRRTKKDGYTF; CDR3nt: TGTGCCAGCAGCCGTAGCCCTCGTAGGACAAAAAAGGACGGCTACACCTTC
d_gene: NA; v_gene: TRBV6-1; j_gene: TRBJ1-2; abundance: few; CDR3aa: CASGVDTENYTF; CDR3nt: TGTGCCAGCGGGGTGGACACGGAGAACTACACCTTC
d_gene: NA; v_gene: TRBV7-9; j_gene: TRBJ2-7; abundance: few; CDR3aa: CASSLTRDRDEQYF; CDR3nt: TGTGCCAGCAGCTTAACGCGAGACAGAGACGAGCAGTACTTC
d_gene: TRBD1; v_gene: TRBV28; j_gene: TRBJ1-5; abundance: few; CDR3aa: CASTKTGVGNQPQHF; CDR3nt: TGTGCCAGCACGAAGACAGGGGTCGGCAATCAGCCCCAGCATTTT
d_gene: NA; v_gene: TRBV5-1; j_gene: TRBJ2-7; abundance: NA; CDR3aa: CASSLGATDYEQYF; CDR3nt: TGCGCCAGCAGCTTGGGAGCGACCGACTACGAGCAGTACTTC
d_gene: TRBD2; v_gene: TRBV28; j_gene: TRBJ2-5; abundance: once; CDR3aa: CASSQGTSRQETQYF; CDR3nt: TGTGCCAGCAGCCAGGGGACTAGTCGGCAAGAGACCCAGTACTTC
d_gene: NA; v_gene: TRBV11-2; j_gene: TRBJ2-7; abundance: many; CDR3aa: CASSFGSYEQYF; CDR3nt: TGTGCCAGCAGCTTCGGGTCCTACGAGCAGTACTTC
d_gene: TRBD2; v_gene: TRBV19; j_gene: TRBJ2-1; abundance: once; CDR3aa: CASSPFGLAGENEQFF; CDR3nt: TGTGCCAGTAGTCCCTTCGGACTAGCGGGAGAGAATGAGCAGTTCTTC
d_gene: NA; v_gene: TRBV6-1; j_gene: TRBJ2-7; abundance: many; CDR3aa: CASSKQGKRDEQYF; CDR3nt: TGTGCCAGCAGTAAACAGGGAAAGAGAGACGAGCAGTACTTC
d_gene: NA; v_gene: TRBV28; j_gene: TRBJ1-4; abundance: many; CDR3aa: CASSSAGGATNEKLFF; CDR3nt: TGTGCCAGCAGTTCAGCGGGGGGCGCAACTAATGAAAAACTGTTTTTT
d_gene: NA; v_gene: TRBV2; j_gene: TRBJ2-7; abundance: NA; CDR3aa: CASSDQIPLGEQYF; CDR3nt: TGTGCCAGCAGTGATCAGATCCCTCTAGGCGAGCAGTACTTC
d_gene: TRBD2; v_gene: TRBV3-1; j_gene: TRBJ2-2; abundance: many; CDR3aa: CASSRPAGSNTGELFF; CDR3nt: TGTGCCAGCAGTCGCCCAGCGGGATCTAACACCGGGGAGCTGTTTTTT
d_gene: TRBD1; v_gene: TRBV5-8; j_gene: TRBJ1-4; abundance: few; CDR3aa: CASSLGNRGGDEKLFF; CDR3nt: TGTGCCAGCAGCTTAGGTAACAGGGGCGGCGATGAAAAACTGTTTTTT
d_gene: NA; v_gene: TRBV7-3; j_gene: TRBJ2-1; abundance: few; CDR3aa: CASRADGSGEQFF; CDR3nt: TGTGCCAGCAGGGCCGACGGGAGCGGTGAGCAGTTCTTC
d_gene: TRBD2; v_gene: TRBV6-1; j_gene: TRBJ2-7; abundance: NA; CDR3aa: CASSKGTSGRREQYF; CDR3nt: TGTGCCAGCAGCAAAGGGACTAGCGGGAGGAGGGAGCAGTACTTC
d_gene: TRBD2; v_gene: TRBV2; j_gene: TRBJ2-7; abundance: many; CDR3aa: CASSDSGRGYEQYF; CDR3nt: TGTGCCAGCAGTGATAGCGGGAGGGGATACGAGCAGTACTTC
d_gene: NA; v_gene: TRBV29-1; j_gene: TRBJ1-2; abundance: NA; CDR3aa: CSVATGTGYTF; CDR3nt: TGCAGCGTTGCAACAGGGACTGGCTACACCTTC
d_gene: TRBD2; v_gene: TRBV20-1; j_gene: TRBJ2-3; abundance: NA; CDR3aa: CSARGIAGITDTQYF; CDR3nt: TGCAGTGCTAGAGGTATAGCGGGAATCACAGATACGCAGTATTTT
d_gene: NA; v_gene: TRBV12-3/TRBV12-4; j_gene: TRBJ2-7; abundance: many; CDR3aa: CASSLGLGEQYF; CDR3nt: TGTGCCAGCAGTTTAGGACTAGGCGAGCAGTACTTC
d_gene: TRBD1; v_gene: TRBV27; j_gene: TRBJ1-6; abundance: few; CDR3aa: CASSRRQGPRSPLHF; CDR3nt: TGTGCCAGCAGTCGCCGACAGGGACCGCGATCACCCCTCCACTTT